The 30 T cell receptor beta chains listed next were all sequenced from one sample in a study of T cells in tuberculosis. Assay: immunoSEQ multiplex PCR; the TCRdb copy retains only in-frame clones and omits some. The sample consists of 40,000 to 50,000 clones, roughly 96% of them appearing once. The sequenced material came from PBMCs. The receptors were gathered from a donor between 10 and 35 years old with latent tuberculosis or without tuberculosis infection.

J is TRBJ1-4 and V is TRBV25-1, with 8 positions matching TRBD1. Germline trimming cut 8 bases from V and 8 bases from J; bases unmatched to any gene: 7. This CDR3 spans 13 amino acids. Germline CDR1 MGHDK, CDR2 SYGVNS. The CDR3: CASGQGGEEKLFF. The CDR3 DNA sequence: TGTGCCAGCGGACAGGGAGGAGAGGAAAAACTGTTTTTT.

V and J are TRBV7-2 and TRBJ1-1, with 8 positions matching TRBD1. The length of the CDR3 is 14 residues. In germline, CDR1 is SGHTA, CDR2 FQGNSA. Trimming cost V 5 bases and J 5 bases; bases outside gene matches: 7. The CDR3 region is CASSPTRGPTEAFF. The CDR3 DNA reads TGTGCCAGCAGCCCCACCAGGGGGCCGACTGAAGCTTTCTTT.

The CDR3 protein is CAWSVTSGDYNEQFF. CDR3 sequence (DNA): TGTGCCTGGAGTGTAACCAGCGGGGATTACAATGAGCAGTTCTTC. This rearrangement joins TRBV30 to TRBJ2-1; 7 nucleotides match TRBD2. This CDR3 spans 15 amino acids. Germline CDR1 is GTSNPN and CDR2 is SVGIG (reference sequence). The ends lost 0 bases at V and 4 bases at J; junction bases unmatched: 6. The whole variable domain, filled in from reference TRBV30 and TRBJ2-1, reads SQTIHQWPATLVQPVGSPLSLECTVEGTSNPNLYWYRQAAGRGLQLLFYSVGIGQISSEVPQNLSASRPQDRQFILSSKKLLLSDSGFYLCAWSVTSGDYNEQFFGPGTRLTVL.

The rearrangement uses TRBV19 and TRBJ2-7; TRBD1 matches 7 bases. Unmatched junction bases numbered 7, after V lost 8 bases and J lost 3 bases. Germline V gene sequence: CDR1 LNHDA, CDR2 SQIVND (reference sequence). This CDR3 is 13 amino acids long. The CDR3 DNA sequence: TGTGCCAGTGGCCGGGACAGTCTCTACGAGCAGTACTTC. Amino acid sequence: CASGRDSLYEQYF.

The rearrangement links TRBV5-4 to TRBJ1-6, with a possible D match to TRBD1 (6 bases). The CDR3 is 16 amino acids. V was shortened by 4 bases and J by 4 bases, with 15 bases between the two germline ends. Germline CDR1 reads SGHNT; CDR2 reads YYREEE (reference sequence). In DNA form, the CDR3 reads TGTGCCAGCAGCGCCGAGGGGGGACTATATAATTCACCCCTCCACTTT. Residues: CASSAEGGLYNSPLHF.

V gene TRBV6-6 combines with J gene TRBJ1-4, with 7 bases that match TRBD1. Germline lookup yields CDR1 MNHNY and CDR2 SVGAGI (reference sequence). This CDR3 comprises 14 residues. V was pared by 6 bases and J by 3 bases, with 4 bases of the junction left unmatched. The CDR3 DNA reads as TGTGCCAGCAGACCGGGACAGCCTAATGAAAAACTGTTTTTT. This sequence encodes CASRPGQPNEKLFF.

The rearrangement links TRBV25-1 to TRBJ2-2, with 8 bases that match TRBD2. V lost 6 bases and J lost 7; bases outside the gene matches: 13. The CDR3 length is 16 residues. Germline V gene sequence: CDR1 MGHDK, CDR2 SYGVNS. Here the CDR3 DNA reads TGTGCCAGCAGCGGGGGGGGTGCCCCCCCACACGGGGAGCTGTTTTTT. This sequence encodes CASSGGGAPPHGELFF.

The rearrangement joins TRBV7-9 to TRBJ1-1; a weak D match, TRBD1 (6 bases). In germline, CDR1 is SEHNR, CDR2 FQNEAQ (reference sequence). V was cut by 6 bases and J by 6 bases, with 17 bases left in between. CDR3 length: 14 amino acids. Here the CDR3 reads CASSSAQGRAEAFF. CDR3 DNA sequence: TGTGCCAGCAGTTCAGCCCAGGGGCGGGCTGAAGCTTTCTTT.

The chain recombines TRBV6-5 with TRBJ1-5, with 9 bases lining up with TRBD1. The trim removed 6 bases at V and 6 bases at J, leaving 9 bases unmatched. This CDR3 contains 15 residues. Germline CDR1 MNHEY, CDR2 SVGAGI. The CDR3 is CASRMGQGLTQPQHF. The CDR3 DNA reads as TGTGCCAGCAGAATGGGACAGGGTTTAACTCAGCCCCAGCATTTT.

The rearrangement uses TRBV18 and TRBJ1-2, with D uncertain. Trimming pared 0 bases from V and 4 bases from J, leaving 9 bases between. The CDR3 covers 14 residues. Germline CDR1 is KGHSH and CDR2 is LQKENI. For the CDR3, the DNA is TGTGCCAGCTCACCACCAACAGATTCCTATGGCTACACCTTC. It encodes CASSPPTDSYGYTF. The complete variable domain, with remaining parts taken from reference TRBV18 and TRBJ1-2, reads NAGVMQNPRHLVRRRGQEARLRCSPMKGHSHVYWYRQLPEEGLKFMVYLQKENIIDESGMPKERFSAEFPKEGPSILRIQQVVRGDSAAYFCASSPPTDSYGYTFGSGTRLTVV.

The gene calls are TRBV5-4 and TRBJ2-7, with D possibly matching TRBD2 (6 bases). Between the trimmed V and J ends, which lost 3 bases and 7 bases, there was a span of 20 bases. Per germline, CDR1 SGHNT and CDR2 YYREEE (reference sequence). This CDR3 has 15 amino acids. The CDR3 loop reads CASSSGLPEGHEQYF. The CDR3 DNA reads TGTGCCAGCAGCTCGGGACTCCCAGAAGGGCATGAGCAGTACTTC.

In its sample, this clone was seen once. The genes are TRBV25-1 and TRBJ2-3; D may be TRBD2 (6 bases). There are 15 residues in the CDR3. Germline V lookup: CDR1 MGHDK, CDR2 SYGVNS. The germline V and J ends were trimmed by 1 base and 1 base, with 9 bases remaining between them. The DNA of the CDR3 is TGTGCCAGCAGTGAATTGGGGGAGGGCACAGATACGCAGTATTTT. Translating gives CASSELGEGTDTQYF.

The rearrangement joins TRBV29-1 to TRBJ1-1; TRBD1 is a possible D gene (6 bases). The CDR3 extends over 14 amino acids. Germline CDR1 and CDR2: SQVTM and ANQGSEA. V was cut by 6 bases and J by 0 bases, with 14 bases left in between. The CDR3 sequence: CSVRRTALNTEAFF. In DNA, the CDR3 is TGCAGCGTACGGAGGACAGCCTTGAACACTGAAGCTTTCTTT.

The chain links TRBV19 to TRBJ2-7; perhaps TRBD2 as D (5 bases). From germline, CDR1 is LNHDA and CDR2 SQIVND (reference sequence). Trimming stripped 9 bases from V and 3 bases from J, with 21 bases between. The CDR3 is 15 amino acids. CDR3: CASGMGGAHGYEQYF. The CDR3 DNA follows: TGTGCCAGCGGGATGGGCGGCGCCCATGGCTACGAGCAGTACTTC. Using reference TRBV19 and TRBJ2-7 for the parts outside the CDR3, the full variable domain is DGGITQSPKYLFRKEGQNVTLSCEQNLNHDAMYWYRQDPGQGLRLIYYSQIVNDFQKGDIAEGYSVSREKKESFPLTVTSAQKNPTAFYLCASGMGGAHGYEQYFGPGTRLTVT.

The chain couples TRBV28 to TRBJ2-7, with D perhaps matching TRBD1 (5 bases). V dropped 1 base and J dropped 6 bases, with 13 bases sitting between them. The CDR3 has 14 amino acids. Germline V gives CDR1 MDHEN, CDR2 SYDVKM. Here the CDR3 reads CASSLLGQGLEQYF. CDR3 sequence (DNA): TGTGCCAGCAGTTTATTGGGTCAGGGCCTCGAGCAGTACTTC.

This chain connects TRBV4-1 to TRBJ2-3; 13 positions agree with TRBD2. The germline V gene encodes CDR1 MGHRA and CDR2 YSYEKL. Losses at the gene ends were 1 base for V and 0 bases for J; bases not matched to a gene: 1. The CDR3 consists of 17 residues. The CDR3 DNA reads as TGCGCCAGCAGCCAAGGGACTAGCGGGGGAAGCACAGATACGCAGTATTTT. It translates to CASSQGTSGGSTDTQYF.

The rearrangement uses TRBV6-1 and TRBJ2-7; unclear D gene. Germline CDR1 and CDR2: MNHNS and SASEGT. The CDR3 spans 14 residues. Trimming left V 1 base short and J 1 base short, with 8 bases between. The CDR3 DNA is TGTGCCAGCAGTGAAGGGCCGCCATCCTACGAGCAGTACTTC. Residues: CASSEGPPSYEQYF.

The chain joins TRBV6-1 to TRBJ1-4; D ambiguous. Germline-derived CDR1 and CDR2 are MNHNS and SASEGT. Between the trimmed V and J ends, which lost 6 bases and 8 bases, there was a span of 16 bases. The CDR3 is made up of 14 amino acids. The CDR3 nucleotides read TGTGCCAGCAGAACGCCGGGGAAGGGAGAAAAACTGTTTTTT. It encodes CASRTPGKGEKLFF.

The CDR3 nucleotides read TGTGCCAGCAGCTTTGACAGGTTTAACTATGGCTACACCTTC. Translating it yields CASSFDRFNYGYTF. The chain links TRBV7-2 to TRBJ1-2, with a weak D call TRBD1 (6 bases). V dropped 3 bases and J dropped 1 base, with 9 bases sitting between them. CDR1 is SGHTA and CDR2 is FQGNSA in the germline V gene. The CDR3 is made up of 14 amino acids.

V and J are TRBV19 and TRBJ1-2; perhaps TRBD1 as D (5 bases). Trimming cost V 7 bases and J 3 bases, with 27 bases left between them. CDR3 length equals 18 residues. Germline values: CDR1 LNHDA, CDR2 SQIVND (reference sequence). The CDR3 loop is CASTNTGRENSPDYGYTF. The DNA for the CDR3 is TGTGCCAGTACGAATACGGGCAGGGAAAATTCTCCTGACTATGGCTACACCTTC.

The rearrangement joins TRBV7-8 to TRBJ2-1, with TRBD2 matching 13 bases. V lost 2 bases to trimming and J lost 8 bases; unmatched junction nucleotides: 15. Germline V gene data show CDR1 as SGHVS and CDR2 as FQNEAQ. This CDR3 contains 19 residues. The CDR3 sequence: CASSLFRPTSGGADDEQFF. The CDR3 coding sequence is TGTGCCAGCAGCTTATTTCGACCCACTAGCGGGGGGGCGGACGATGAGCAGTTCTTC.

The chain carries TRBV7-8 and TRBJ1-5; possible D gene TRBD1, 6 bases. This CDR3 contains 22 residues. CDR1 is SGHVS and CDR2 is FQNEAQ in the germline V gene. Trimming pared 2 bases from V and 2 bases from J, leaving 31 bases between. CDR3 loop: CASSLKLRAGSQGIFGNQPQHF. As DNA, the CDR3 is TGTGCCAGCAGCTTAAAATTGAGGGCCGGAAGCCAGGGGATATTTGGCAATCAGCCCCAGCATTTT. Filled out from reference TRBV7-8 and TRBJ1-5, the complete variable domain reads GAGVSQSPRYKVAKRGQDVALRCDPISGHVSLFWYQQALGQGPEFLTYFQNEAQLDKSGLPSDRFFAERPEGSVSTLKIQRTQQEDSAVYLCASSLKLRAGSQGIFGNQPQHFGDGTRLSIL.

Written as DNA, the CDR3 is TGTGCCAGCAGTTACAATGAGGGCACAGATACGCAGTATTTT. Translated, it gives CASSYNEGTDTQYF. This chain connects TRBV6-5 to TRBJ2-3; D remains unclear. The CDR3 runs 14 residues. The germline V and J ends were trimmed by 2 bases and 1 base, with 7 bases remaining between them. Germline V CDR1 and CDR2: MNHEY, SVGAGI.

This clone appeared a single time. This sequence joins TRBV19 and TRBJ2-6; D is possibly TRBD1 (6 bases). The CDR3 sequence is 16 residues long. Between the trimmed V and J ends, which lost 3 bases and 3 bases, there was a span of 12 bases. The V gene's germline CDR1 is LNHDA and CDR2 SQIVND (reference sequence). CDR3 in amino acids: CASSITAGVGANVLTF. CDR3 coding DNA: TGTGCCAGTAGTATCACAGCAGGGGTTGGGGCCAACGTCCTGACTTTC.

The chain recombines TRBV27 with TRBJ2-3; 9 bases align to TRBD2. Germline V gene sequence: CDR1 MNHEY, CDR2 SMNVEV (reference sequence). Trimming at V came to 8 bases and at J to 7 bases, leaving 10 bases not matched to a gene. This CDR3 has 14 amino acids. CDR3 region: CASSERGVGNTQYF. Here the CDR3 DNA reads TGTGCCAGCTCTGAGCGGGGGGTGGGGAATACGCAGTATTTT.

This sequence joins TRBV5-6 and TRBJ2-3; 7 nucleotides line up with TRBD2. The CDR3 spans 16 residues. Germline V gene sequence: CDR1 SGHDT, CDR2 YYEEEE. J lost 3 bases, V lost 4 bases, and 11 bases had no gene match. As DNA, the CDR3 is TGTGCCAGCAGCCTGAGAGCGGGGTTGGCAACAGATACGCAGTATTTT. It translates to CASSLRAGLATDTQYF.

Here the CDR3 DNA reads TGCGCCAGCAGCCAAGGTCTTAGGGAGTTCTACGGAAACACCATATATTTT. It is translated as CASSQGLREFYGNTIYF. The rearrangement links TRBV4-1 to TRBJ1-3; D call uncertain. Germline lookup yields CDR1 MGHRA and CDR2 YSYEKL. The CDR3 has 17 amino acids. Trimming stripped 1 base from V and 4 bases from J, with 17 bases between.

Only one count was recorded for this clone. CDR3 region: CASSLAGHSGGATDTQYF. CDR3 DNA: TGCGCCAGCAGCTTGGCGGGCCATAGCGGGGGGGCGACAGATACGCAGTATTTT. The rearrangement links TRBV5-1 to TRBJ2-3; TRBD2 matches at 11 bases. CDR1 SGHRS and CDR2 YFSETQ come from the germline V gene. The CDR3 contains 18 residues. J lost 3 bases, V lost 0 bases, and 9 bases had no gene match. The variable domain in full, with the rest retrieved from reference TRBV5-1 and TRBJ2-3, is KAGVTQTPRYLIKTRGQQVTLSCSPISGHRSVSWYQQTPGQGLQFLFEYFSETQRNKGNFPGRFSGRQFSNSRSEMNVSTLELGDSALYLCASSLAGHSGGATDTQYFGPGTRLTVL.

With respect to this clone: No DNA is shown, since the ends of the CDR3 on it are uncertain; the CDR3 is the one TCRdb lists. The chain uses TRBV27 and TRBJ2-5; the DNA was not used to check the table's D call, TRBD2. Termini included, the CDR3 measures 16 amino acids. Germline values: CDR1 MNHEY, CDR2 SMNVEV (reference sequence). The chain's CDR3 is CASSFGAGLAGETQYF.

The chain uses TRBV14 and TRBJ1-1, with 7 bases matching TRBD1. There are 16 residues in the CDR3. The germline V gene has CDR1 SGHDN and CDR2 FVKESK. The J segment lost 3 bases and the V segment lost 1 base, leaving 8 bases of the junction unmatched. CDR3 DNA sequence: TGTGCCAGCAGCCAAGGGAGGGGGCGAAGGTACACTGAAGCTTTCTTT. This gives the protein CASSQGRGRRYTEAFF.